The present TCR beta chain was sequenced within a study of T cell changes during pregnancy in multiple sclerosis. Profiling relied on immunoSEQ multiplex PCR, and the TCRdb table lists in-frame clones only, not all of them. The repertoire consists of tens of thousands of clones, with about 91% occurring once and the leading ten covering more than 0.85%. The germline V gene has CDR1 SGHDN and CDR2 FVKESK. The CDR3 extends over 17 amino acids. The ends lost 1 base at V and 5 bases at J; junction bases unmatched: 9. The receptor was derived from a female donor with multiple sclerosis, enrolled in a pregnancy study. This sample comprised peripheral blood, obtained after pregnancy. This chain connects TRBV14 to TRBJ2-2; TRBD2 agrees at 8 bases. As DNA, the CDR3 is TGTGCCAGCAGCCAAGGAGTCGGGGGGGCTAGTACCGGGGAGCTGTTTTTT. It codes for CASSQGVGGASTGELFF.